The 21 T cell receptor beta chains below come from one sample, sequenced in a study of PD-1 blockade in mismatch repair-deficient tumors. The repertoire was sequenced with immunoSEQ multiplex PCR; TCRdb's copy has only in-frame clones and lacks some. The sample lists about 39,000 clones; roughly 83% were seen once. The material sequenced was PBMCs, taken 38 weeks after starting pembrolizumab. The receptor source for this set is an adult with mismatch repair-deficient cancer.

The CDR3 bases are TGTGCCAGCAGCGTAGGTGGCAGTTTGAACACTGAAGCTTTCTTT. Translation gives CASSVGGSLNTEAFF. The chain carries TRBV9 and TRBJ1-1; D is undetermined. The CDR3 has 15 residues. V was cut by 0 bases and J by 0 bases, with 9 bases left in between. CDR1 is SGDLS and CDR2 is YYNGEE in the germline V gene. The full variable domain, completed using reference TRBV9 and TRBJ1-1, is DSGVTQTPKHLITATGQRVTLRCSPRSGDLSVYWYQQSLDQGLQFLIQYYNGEERAKGNILERFSAQQFPDLHSELNLSSLELGDSALYFCASSVGGSLNTEAFFGQGTRLTVV.

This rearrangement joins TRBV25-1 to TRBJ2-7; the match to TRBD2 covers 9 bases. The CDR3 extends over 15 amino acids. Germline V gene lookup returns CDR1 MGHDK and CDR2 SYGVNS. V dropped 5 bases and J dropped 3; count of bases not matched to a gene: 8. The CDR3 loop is CASSSAGGSNYEQYF. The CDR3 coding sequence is TGTGCCAGCAGTTCAGCGGGAGGTTCCAACTACGAGCAGTACTTC.

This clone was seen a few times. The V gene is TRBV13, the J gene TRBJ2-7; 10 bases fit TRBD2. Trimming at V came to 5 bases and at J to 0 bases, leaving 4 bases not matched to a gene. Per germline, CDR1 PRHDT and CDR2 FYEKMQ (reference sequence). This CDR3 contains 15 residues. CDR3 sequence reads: CASSISGRPSYEQYF. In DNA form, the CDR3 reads TGTGCCAGCAGCATTAGCGGGAGGCCCTCCTACGAGCAGTACTTC. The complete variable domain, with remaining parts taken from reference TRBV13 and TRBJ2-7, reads AAGVIQSPRHLIKEKRETATLKCYPIPRHDTVYWYQQGPGQDPQFLISFYEKMQSDKGSIPDRFSAQQFSDYHSELNMSSLELGDSALYFCASSISGRPSYEQYFGPGTRLTVT.

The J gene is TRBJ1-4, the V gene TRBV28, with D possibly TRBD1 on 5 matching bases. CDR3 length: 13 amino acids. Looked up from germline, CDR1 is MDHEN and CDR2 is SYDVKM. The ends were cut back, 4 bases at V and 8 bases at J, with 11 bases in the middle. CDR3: CASSWGGEEKLFF. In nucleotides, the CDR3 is TGTGCCAGCAGTTGGGGGGGTGAGGAAAAACTGTTTTTT.

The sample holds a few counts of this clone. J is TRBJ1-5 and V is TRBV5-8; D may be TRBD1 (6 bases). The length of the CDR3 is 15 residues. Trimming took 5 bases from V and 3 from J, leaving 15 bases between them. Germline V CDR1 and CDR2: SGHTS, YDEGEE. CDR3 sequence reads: CASSSGQKINQPQHF. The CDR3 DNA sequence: TGTGCCAGCAGTTCAGGACAGAAAATCAATCAGCCCCAGCATTTT.

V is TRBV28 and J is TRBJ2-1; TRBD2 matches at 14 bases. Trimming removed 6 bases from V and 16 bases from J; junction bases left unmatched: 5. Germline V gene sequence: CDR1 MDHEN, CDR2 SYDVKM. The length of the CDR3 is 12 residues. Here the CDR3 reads CASRGLAGDYFF. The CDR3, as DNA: TGTGCCAGCAGGGGACTAGCGGGAGATTACTTCTTC. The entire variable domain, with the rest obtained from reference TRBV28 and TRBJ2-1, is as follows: DVKVTQSSRYLVKRTGEKVFLECVQDMDHENMFWYRQDPGLGLRLIYFSYDVKMKEKGDIPEGYSVSREKKERFSLILESASTNQTSMYLCASRGLAGDYFFGPGTRLTVL.

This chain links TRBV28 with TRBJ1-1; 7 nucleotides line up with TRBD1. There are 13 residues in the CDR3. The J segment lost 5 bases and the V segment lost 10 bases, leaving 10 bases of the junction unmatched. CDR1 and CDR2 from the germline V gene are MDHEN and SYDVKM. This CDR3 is CATRSAGGTEAFF. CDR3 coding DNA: TGTGCCACCCGGTCGGCAGGGGGAACTGAAGCTTTCTTT.

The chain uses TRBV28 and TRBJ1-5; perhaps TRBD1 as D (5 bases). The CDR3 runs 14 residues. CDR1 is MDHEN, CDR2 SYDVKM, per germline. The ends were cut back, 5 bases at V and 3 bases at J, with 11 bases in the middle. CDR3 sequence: CASSIRGINQPQHF. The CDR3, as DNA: TGTGCCAGCAGTATAAGGGGAATCAATCAGCCCCAGCATTTT.

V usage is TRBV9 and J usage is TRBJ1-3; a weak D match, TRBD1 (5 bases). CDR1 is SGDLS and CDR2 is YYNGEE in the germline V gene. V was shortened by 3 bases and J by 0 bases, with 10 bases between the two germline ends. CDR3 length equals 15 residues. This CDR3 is CASSGGGSSGNTIYF. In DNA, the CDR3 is TGTGCCAGCAGCGGTGGGGGGAGCTCTGGAAACACCATATATTTT.

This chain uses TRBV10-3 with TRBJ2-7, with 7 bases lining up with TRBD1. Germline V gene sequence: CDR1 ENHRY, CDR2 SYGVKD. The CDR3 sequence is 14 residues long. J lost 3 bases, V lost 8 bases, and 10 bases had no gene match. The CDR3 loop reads CAIEPGAGGYEQYF. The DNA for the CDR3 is TGTGCCATCGAGCCCGGGGCAGGGGGCTACGAGCAGTACTTC.

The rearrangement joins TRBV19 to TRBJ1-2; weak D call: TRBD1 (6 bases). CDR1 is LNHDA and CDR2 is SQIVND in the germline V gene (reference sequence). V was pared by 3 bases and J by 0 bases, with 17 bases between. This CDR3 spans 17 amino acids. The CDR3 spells CASSIGQFREANYGYTF. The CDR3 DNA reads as TGTGCCAGTAGTATTGGACAGTTCCGAGAAGCTAACTATGGCTACACCTTC.

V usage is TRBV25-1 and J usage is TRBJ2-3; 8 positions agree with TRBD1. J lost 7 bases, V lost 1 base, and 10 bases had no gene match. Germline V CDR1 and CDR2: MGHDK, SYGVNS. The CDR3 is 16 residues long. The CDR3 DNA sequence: TGTGCCAGCAGTGAATCCCTTGGACAGGGTCACTATACGCAGTATTTT. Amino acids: CASSESLGQGHYTQYF.

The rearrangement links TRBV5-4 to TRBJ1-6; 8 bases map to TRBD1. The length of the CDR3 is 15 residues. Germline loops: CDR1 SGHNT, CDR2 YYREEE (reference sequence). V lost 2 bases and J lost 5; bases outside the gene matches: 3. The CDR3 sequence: CASSFRTGNNSPLHF. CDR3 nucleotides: TGTGCCAGCAGCTTTAGGACAGGGAATAATTCACCCCTCCACTTT.

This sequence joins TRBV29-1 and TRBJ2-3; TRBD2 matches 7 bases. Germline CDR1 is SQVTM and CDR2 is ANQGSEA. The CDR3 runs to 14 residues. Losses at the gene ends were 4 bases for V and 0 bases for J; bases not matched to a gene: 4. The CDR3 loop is CSVVSGDSTDTQYF. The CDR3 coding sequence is TGCAGCGTTGTGAGCGGGGATAGCACAGATACGCAGTATTTT.

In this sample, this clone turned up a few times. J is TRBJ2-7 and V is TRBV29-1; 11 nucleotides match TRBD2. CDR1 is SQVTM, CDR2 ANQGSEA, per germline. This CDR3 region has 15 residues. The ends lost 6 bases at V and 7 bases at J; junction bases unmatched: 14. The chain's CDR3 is CSVAEVLAGGGEQYF. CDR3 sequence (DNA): TGCAGCGTAGCTGAAGTCCTAGCGGGAGGCGGGGAGCAGTACTTC.

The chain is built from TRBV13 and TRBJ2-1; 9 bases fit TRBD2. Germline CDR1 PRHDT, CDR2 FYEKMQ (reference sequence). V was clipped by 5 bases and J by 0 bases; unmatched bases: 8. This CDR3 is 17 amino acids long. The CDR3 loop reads CASSPRTSDSSYNEQFF. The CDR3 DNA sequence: TGTGCCAGCAGCCCCCGGACTAGCGATAGCTCCTACAATGAGCAGTTCTTC.

CDR3 amino acids: CASRGRVYSYEQYF. The CDR3 DNA follows: TGTGCCAGCAGGGGCAGGGTTTACTCCTACGAGCAGTACTTC. The chain uses TRBV2 and TRBJ2-7, with a tentative D call TRBD1 (5 bases). The V end lost 6 bases, the J end lost 0 bases, and 12 bases lay between the germline ends. The CDR3 length is 14 residues. Per the germline V gene, CDR1 is SNHLY and CDR2 is FYNNEI. Full variable domain (remainder filled in from reference TRBV2 and TRBJ2-7): EPEVTQTPSHQVTQMGQEVILRCVPISNHLYFYWYRQILGQKVEFLVSFYNNEISEKSEIFDDQFSVERPDGSNFTLKIRSTKLEDSAMYFCASRGRVYSYEQYFGPGTRLTVT.

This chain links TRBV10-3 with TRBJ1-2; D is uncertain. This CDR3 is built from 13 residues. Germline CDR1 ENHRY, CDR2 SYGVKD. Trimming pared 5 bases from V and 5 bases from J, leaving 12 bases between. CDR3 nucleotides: TGTGCCATCAGTCCATCCGAGATTTATGGCTACACCTTC. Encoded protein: CAISPSEIYGYTF.

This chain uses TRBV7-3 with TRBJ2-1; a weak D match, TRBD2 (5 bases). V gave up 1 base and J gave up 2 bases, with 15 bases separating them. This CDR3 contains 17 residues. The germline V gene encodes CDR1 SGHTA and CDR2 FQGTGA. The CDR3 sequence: CASSLREKGWTYNEQFF. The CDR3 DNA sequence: TGTGCCAGCAGCTTAAGGGAGAAAGGGTGGACCTACAATGAGCAGTTCTTC.

The CDR3 sequence is CASSPGWAGMSEAFF. DNA for the CDR3: TGTGCCAGCAGCCCGGGCTGGGCGGGGATGTCTGAAGCTTTCTTT. This rearrangement joins TRBV11-3 to TRBJ1-1; D remains unclear. CDR1 and CDR2 (germline): SGHNT, YENEEA. The CDR3 is made up of 15 amino acids. V was shortened by 5 bases and J by 6 bases, with 19 bases between the two germline ends.

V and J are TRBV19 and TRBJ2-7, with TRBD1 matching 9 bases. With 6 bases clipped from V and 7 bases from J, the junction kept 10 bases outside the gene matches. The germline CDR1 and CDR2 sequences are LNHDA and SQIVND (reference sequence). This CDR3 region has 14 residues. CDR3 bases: TGTGCCAGTAGGCCGGGACAGGGAGTTGGGGAGCAGTACTTC. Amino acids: CASRPGQGVGEQYF.